The sequence of this TCR beta chain was determined in a study of blood T cell repertoires in COVID-19. Germline V gives CDR1 SGDLS, CDR2 YYNGEE. The CDR3 spans 12 residues. The V segment lost 8 bases and the J segment 7 bases; nucleotides outside the gene matches: 3. Sequencing used immunoSEQ multiplex PCR; TCRdb keeps in-frame clones, though not all of them. The sample yields tens of thousands of clones, around 90% seen once. The source is a woman between 50 and 59 years old in a cohort sampled during active COVID-19. The V call is TRBV9, the J call TRBJ1-5; TRBD1 aligns across 10 bases. The sequenced sample consisted of peripheral blood. The CDR3 loop is CASGTGAQPQHF. DNA for the CDR3: TGTGCCAGTGGGACAGGGGCCCAGCCCCAGCATTTT.